The clone carrying this T cell receptor beta chain was counted between two and nine times. The antigen is undetermined. Libraries for TCRalpha and TCRbeta carried sample barcodes and unique molecular identifiers via 5'RACE. TCRdb passed the 5' RACE reads through MiXCR, listing each CDR3 protein once. Among about 280,000 distinct CDR3 sequences listed, roughly 8.2% were seen once. The data stem from a study of T-cell memory formation after mild COVID-19. Study-wide points: Some clones that responded were present in memory (sampled pre-infection), which suggests cross-reactive memory joined.

Germline V gene sequence: CDR1 DFQATT, CDR2 SNEGSKA (reference sequence). There are 14 residues in the CDR3. V gave up 3 bases and J gave up 0 bases, with 12 bases separating them. Sequencing was done on a sample of PBMCs or a T cell subset sorted from them (not recorded which). This TCR was sampled from a man younger than 35 who had mild COVID-19 (a few samples of this study predate the infection). Cell type and time point are not known. This chain links TRBV20-1 with TRBJ2-7; D uncertain. The CDR3 region is CSARLQLSSYEQYF. DNA for the CDR3: TGCAGTGCTAGGTTACAGTTGAGCTCCTACGAGCAGTACTTC.